The TCR beta chain described here comes from a study of T-cell memory formation after mild COVID-19. Study-wide findings and caveats: Researchers report contracting CD4+ clones mostly in CM and EM, with CD8+ clones in EMRA.

This clonotype was counted many times. The target antigen is unknown. The CDR3 covers 15 residues. Between the trimmed V and J ends, which lost 7 bases and 0 bases, there was a span of 16 bases. TCRdb itself ran the 5' RACE reads through MiXCR, one entry per CDR3 protein. The table shows hundreds of thousands of distinct CDR3 sequences, with 15% to 20% occurring only once. The sequence was obtained from an adult woman who had mild COVID-19 (a few samples of this study predate the infection). Cell type and time point are not known. What was sequenced was PBMCs or a T cell subset sorted from them (not recorded which). This chain uses TRBV12-3 or TRBV12-4 with TRBJ2-7; D unclear. The chain's CDR3 is CASTSDRLNSYEQYF. CDR3 DNA: TGTGCCAGCACTTCAGACCGTCTCAACTCCTACGAGCAGTACTTC.